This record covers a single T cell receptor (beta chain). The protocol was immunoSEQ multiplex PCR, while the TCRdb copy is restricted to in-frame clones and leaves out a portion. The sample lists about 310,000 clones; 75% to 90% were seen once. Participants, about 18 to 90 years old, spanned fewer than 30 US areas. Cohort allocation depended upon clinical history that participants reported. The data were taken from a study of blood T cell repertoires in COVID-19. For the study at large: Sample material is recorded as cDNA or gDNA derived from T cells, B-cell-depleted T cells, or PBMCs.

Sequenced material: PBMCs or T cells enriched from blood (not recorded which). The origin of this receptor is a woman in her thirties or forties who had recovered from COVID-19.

The CDR3 sequence is CASSGLRGQGETQYF. The CDR3 nucleotides read TGTGCCAGCAGCGGACTTCGAGGGCAGGGGGAGACCCAGTACTTC. The chain carries TRBV3-1 (or the pseudogene TRBV3-2) and TRBJ2-5; possible D gene TRBD1, 6 bases. V lost 5 bases and J 5 bases, leaving 18 bases between the germline ends. Germline CDR1 LGHDT, CDR2 YNNKEL (reference sequence). There are 15 residues in the CDR3.